The TCR beta chain under discussion was sequenced for a study of cytomegalovirus exposure and HLA in healthy donors. This PCR relied on a set of 60 Vbeta primers and 13 Jbeta primers. Sequenced by immunoSEQ multiplex PCR; TCRdb stores in-frame clones only, minus some. The profile shows over 85,000 clones, around 77% of them singletons. V lost 3 bases, J lost 9 bases, and 7 bases stayed unmatched. In germline, CDR1 is SNHLY, CDR2 FYNNEI. CDR3 length: 14 amino acids. The TCR comes from a man aged 40-49 years in good health and CMV-seronegative. The sample taken for sequencing was PBMCs. The J gene is TRBJ1-1, the V gene TRBV2; TRBD1 agrees at 10 bases. CDR3 sequence reads: CASSDQGQGLKAFF. Here the CDR3 DNA reads TGTGCCAGCAGTGATCAGGGACAGGGGTTAAAAGCTTTCTTT.